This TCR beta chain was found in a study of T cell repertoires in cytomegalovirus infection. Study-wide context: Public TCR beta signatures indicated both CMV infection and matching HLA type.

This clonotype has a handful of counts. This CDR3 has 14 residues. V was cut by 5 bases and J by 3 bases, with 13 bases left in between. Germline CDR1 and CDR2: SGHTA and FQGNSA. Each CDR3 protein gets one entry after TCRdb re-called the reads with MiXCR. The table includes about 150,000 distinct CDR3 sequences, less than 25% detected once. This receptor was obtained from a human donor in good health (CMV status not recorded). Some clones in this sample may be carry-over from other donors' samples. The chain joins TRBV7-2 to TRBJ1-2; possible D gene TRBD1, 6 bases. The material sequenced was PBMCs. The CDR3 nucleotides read TGTGCCAGCAGCCGCTACGCAGGGGACTATGGCTACACCTTC. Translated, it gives CASSRYAGDYGYTF.